The source of this T cell receptor beta chain is a study of PD-1 blockade in classical Hodgkin lymphoma (TCRdb year 2020). Describing the broader study: Nivolumab dosing was 3 mg/kg intravenously every 2 weeks, continuing until either disease progression or unacceptable toxicity. A peripheral blood immune signature of response to PD-1 blockade in classical Hodgkin lymphoma was defined using TCR beta sequencing and CyTOF.

The intended sense of this specimen's time point label: cycle 4 day 1 (C4D1), after more than five weeks of nivolumab. Every trial patient had relapsed after autologous stem cell transplantation, and cohorts A, B and C differed in prior brentuximab vedotin exposure. The trial cohort included 50 to 70 patients with relapsed/refractory classical Hodgkin lymphoma, and each patient had a best overall response of complete response, partial response or progressive disease. Trial patients were treated with single-agent nivolumab in the multi-cohort phase II CheckMate 205 trial. An independent review committee assessed best overall response by applying the 2007 International Working Group response criteria. Trial PBMCs were obtained immediately prior to nivolumab initiation (C1D1) and on therapy at cycle 2 day 1 and cycle 4 day 1. After peripheral blood was drawn into 8 mL Vacutainer Cell Preparation Tubes, PBMCs were isolated by centrifugation and then cryopreserved.

CDR1 SGHTA and CDR2 FQGNSA were looked up in the germline V gene. The trim is 3 bases for V and 2 bases for J, with a gap of 13 bases between the germline ends. The CDR3 holds 15 amino acids from the cysteine to the phenylalanine. Left in the record is the CDR3 DNA by itself, 45 bases read in frame from the first base. With respect to this clone: Its antigen is still unknown. No much larger clone is present one base from it, and per-base qualities are unavailable.

Points the paper makes about the study in general: Lower diversity was observed in patients in whom nivolumab was started less than 1 year after ASCT, and these patients were excluded from later analyses so that confounding by immune reconstitution would be avoided. The study was limited to a single clinical trial cohort, and causes of repertoire differences, possibly disease activity or prior therapy, remained undefined. Baseline diversity similar to that of newly diagnosed patients was observed in trial patients achieving complete response, whereas significantly lower diversity was observed in partial responders and progressors. Baseline TCR diversity was reported to be lower in newly diagnosed patients than in healthy donors, and even lower in relapsed/refractory patients. A significant rise by C4D1 was seen in CD4+ but not CD8+ TCR diversity (p=0.0027 vs p=0.16), with the rise being most apparent in complete responders (p=0.02).

Genomic DNA was isolated using the Qiagen DNeasy kit from unsorted PBMCs as well as from negatively selected CD4+ and CD8+ fractions. TCR beta CDR3 regions were subjected to amplification by immunoSEQ multiplex PCR with primers that anneal to V and J segments. A synthetic immune receptor repertoire was used to minimize amplification bias, and any residual bias was removed computationally once sequencing was done. The original pipeline was this. Repertoire diversity was quantified as the Shannon entropy index using custom Python scripts. The unsorted, CD4+ and CD8+ repertoires were each analyzed separately, with the exception of combined analyses, where CD4+ and CD8+ sequences were merged in silico. Clonal expansion was defined as at least a 2-fold frequency increase after treatment relative to C1D1, with a pseudocount of 0.5 for undetected baseline clones. Singleton clones were defined as clones with 0 or 1 copy at C1D1, and non-singleton clones were defined as clones with 2 or more copies. Clones expanded in unsorted samples were annotated as CD4+, CD8+ or unknown by matching protein sequences in sorted samples from the same patient. Wilcoxon tests were applied to paired samples to test diversity changes from C1D1 to C4D1. TCRdb took over this immuneACCESS table, retaining in-frame rearrangements with V and J assigned. Such tables are incomplete; in checked studies, under half of the missing clones stem from an unresolved V gene, and the remainder is unexplained. V, J and clone size reflect that table, while D and trimming were determined from the DNA. The sample yields around 19,000 clones; approximately 80% were counted once. Around 7.2% of the sample comes from the top ten.

This clonotype was obtained from a human donor with classical Hodgkin lymphoma. Sequenced material: peripheral blood mononuclear cells (PBMCs), taken before the fourth cycle of nivolumab. Recombination joined TRBV7-2 with TRBJ1-1; no D segment can be confidently identified. Read as DNA, the sequence is TGTGCCAGCAGCTTTAGGATGACACCTAACACTGAAGCTTTCTTT. It translates as CASSFRMTPNTEAFF.